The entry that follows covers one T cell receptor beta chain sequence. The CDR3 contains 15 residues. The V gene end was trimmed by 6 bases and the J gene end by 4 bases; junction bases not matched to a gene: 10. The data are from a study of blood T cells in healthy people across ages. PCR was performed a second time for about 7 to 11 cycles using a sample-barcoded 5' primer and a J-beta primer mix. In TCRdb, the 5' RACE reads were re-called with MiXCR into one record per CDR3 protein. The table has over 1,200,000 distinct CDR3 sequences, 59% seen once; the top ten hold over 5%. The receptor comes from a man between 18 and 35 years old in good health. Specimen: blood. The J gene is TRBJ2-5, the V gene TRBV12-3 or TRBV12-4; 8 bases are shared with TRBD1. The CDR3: CASRANRGVGETQYF. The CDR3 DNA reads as TGTGCCAGCAGAGCCAACAGGGGGGTCGGAGAGACCCAGTACTTC.